The sequence of this T cell receptor beta chain was determined in a study of blood T cells in healthy people across ages. Study observations and caveats: A greater number of naive CD4+ cells and higher diversity distinguished long-lived donors from aged donors. Unsorted PBMC material precluded a definitive naive versus antigen-experienced comparison.

As for this clonotype: Its antigen is currently unknown.

With a J-beta primer mix and a sample-barcoded 5' primer, a second PCR ran roughly 6 to 11 cycles. TCRdb itself ran the 5' RACE reads through MiXCR, one entry per CDR3 protein. Of about 720,000 distinct CDR3 sequences listed, 20% to 25% are singletons. The CDR3 is made up of 13 amino acids. CDR1 is MNHEY and CDR2 is SVGAGI in the germline V gene. The ends were cut back, 2 bases at V and 2 bases at J, with 6 bases in the middle. The sample was also reused in another study, on T cells of mothers and their children. As that report states: During the second PCR, the M1S primer introduced sample barcodes along with 2-4 random nucleotides.

The sample comprised blood. This receptor was obtained from a boy between 5 and 17 years old in good health. The V call is TRBV6-5, the J call TRBJ1-2; D uncertain. For the CDR3, the DNA is TGTGCCAGCAGTTACCGGGAGAACTATGGCTACACCTTC. Protein product: CASSYRENYGYTF.